This T cell receptor beta chain was observed in a study of shared clonotypes between healthy human individuals. Background on the study: Per donor, CD8 memory used one plate, CD8 naive used two, CD4 memory used three and CD4 naive used three. Findings and caveats of the study: Rarefaction demonstrated incomplete sorted-subset sequencing despite large depth.

Over several immunoSEQ plates, each subset's genomic DNA was distributed in even portions. Sequencing used immunoSEQ multiplex PCR; TCRdb keeps in-frame clones, though not all of them. The sample includes roughly 520,000 clones, 95% to 96% of them seen just once. Concerning this clone itself: Its cognate antigen is unknown.

The sample comprised naive CD4+ T cells sorted from blood. Subset meaning: CD45RA+ positively selected. The TCR sequence derives from a woman younger than 45 in good health.

The CDR3 loop reads CASSIHSGTFAPPDTQYF. CDR3 coding DNA: TGTGCCAGTAGTATCCACAGCGGGACCTTTGCCCCGCCAGATACGCAGTATTTT. The V call is TRBV19, the J call TRBJ2-3; 7 positions agree with TRBD2. The CDR3 spans 18 residues. V trimming: 3 bases; J trimming: 4 bases; junction bases outside the gene matches: 16. Germline V gene sequence: CDR1 LNHDA, CDR2 SQIVND (reference sequence).